This T cell receptor (beta chain) was documented in a study of CD8 T cells in ankylosing spondylitis. Using its own MiXCR run on the 5' RACE reads, TCRdb lists one record per CDR3 protein. The data show around 250,000 distinct CDR3 sequences, with about 11% seen just once and around 6.5% held by the top ten. The CDR3 is 16 residues long. Trimming took off 5 bases at V and 2 bases at J, with 16 bases between the two ends. In germline, CDR1 is SGHVS, CDR2 FQNEAQ. The chain recombines TRBV7-8 with TRBJ1-5; no clear D gene. The sequencing input was blood, either unsorted or a sorted T cell fraction (not recorded which). The source of this sequence is a male donor with ankylosing spondylitis or in good health (not recorded which). CDR3 residues: CASSPPGIEGNQPQHF. The CDR3 DNA reads TGTGCCAGCAGCCCCCCTGGGATTGAGGGCAATCAGCCCCAGCATTTT. Full variable domain (missing parts from reference TRBV7-8 and TRBJ1-5): GAGVSQSPRYKVAKRGQDVALRCDPISGHVSLFWYQQALGQGPEFLTYFQNEAQLDKSGLPSDRFFAERPEGSVSTLKIQRTQQEDSAVYLCASSPPGIEGNQPQHFGDGTRLSIL.